One sample yielded the 29 T cell receptor beta chains listed below, sequenced in a study of cytomegalovirus exposure and HLA in healthy donors. The PCR ran on 60 Vbeta and 13 Jbeta primers. TCRdb's table, derived via immunoSEQ multiplex PCR, lists solely in-frame clones and lacks some. This specimen shows around 200,000 clones; the ten leading clones hold 0.95% to 1.3%. The source material was PBMCs. The receptor set was obtained from a girl aged 2-10 years in good health and CMV-seropositive.

The chain employs TRBV5-5 and TRBJ1-1, with a possible D match to TRBD1 (6 bases). Trimming left V 4 bases short and J 1 base short, with 20 bases between. This CDR3 is 17 amino acids long. Germline values: CDR1 SGHKS, CDR2 YYEKEE (reference sequence). As DNA, the CDR3 is TGTGCCAGCAGCCTTGGGGGGGCGGGGGGAAGGAACACTGAAGCTTTCTTT. Amino acid sequence: CASSLGGAGGRNTEAFF.

The genes are TRBV6-1 and TRBJ2-7, with TRBD2 matching 8 bases. CDR1 and CDR2 (germline): MNHNS, SASEGT. With V trimmed by 2 bases and J by 2 bases, 5 bases remained unmatched. The CDR3 runs to 15 residues. CDR3 protein: CASSERGGPPYEQYF. The DNA of the CDR3 is TGTGCCAGCAGTGAACGGGGGGGCCCCCCCTACGAGCAGTACTTC.

The chain carries TRBV4-1 and TRBJ2-5; 10 positions agree with TRBD2. The CDR3 runs to 16 residues. Trimming took 5 bases from V and 0 from J; bases not matched to a gene: 6. CDR1 MGHRA and CDR2 YSYEKL come from the germline V gene. CDR3 DNA sequence: TGCGCCAGCAGCTCCGGACTAGCGGCAAACCAAGAGACCCAGTACTTC. It codes for CASSSGLAANQETQYF.

The CDR3 protein is CASNSGGQDGTEKLFF. The CDR3 nucleotides are TGTGCCAGCAACTCGGGGGGACAGGACGGGACTGAGAAACTGTTTTTT. This chain links TRBV28 with TRBJ1-4; 8 bases match TRBD1. The CDR3 is 16 residues long. V lost 7 bases, J lost 11 bases, and 18 bases stayed unmatched. The germline V gene encodes CDR1 MDHEN and CDR2 SYDVKM. The whole variable domain, remainder taken from reference TRBV28 and TRBJ1-4, is DVKVTQSSRYLVKRTGEKVFLECVQDMDHENMFWYRQDPGLGLRLIYFSYDVKMKEKGDIPEGYSVSREKKERFSLILESASTNQTSMYLCASNSGGQDGTEKLFFGSGTQLSVL.

The CDR3 coding sequence is TGTGCCAGCAGCCCTCAAAGACAGGGGCACAATGAGCAGTTCTTC. Residues: CASSPQRQGHNEQFF. V is TRBV7-2 and J is TRBJ2-1; TRBD1 matches at 8 bases. The CDR3 has 15 residues. Germline CDR1 and CDR2: SGHTA and FQGNSA. Trimming cost V 5 bases and J 5 bases; bases outside gene matches: 8.

Concerning this clone: The same CDR3 arises from other DNA sequences in this sample as well. The chain joins TRBV27 to TRBJ1-2; D is possibly TRBD1 (5 bases). The V end was cut by 5 bases, the J end by 4 bases, with 8 bases between. The germline CDR1 and CDR2 sequences are MNHEY and SMNVEV (reference sequence). This CDR3 spans 12 amino acids. The CDR3 here is CASSQRGYGYTF. As DNA, the CDR3 is TGTGCCAGCAGTCAAAGGGGCTATGGCTACACCTTC.

This chain uses TRBV19 with TRBJ2-1; D possibly corresponds to TRBD1 (7 bases). V gave up 8 bases and J gave up 5 bases, with 19 bases separating them. The CDR3 length is 15 residues. Germline loops: CDR1 LNHDA, CDR2 SQIVND (reference sequence). This CDR3 is CASRRRGDSHNEQFF. CDR3 nucleotide sequence: TGTGCCAGTCGCCGACGCGGGGACAGTCACAATGAGCAGTTCTTC.

The chain uses TRBV27 and TRBJ1-2, with D possibly TRBD1 on 5 matching bases. Trimming stripped 9 bases from V and 4 bases from J, with 18 bases between. Germline CDR1 MNHEY, CDR2 SMNVEV (reference sequence). This CDR3 has 14 residues. The CDR3 loop reads CASSTLTAGYGYTF. CDR3 in DNA: TGTGCCAGTTCTACCCTGACAGCGGGCTATGGCTACACCTTC.

The chain has TRBV7-3 and TRBJ2-5, with D hard to call. The CDR3 is 17 amino acids. V dropped 1 base and J dropped 3 bases, with 18 bases sitting between them. Germline lookup yields CDR1 SGHTA and CDR2 FQGTGA. The CDR3 region has the DNA TGTGCCAGCAGCTTAAAGGAGCTCCCTACGACGGAAGAGACCCAGTACTTC. This sequence encodes CASSLKELPTTEETQYF.

V is TRBV2 and J is TRBJ2-7, with TRBD2 identical over 7 bases. This CDR3 region has 14 residues. Germline CDR1 reads SNHLY; CDR2 reads FYNNEI. The V and J ends lost 11 bases and 2 bases, in that order; junction bases with no gene match: 12. The CDR3 DNA sequence: TGTGCCGCTCAGGGAGGGACCTCTACCTACGAGCAGTACTTC. Its translation is CAAQGGTSTYEQYF.

The gene calls are TRBV20-1 and TRBJ2-7; D is ambiguous. CDR1 and CDR2 (germline): DFQATT, SNEGSKA (reference sequence). The V end lost 0 bases, the J end lost 5 bases, and 5 bases lay between the germline ends. The CDR3 has 11 residues. CDR3 sequence: CSARDLHEQYF. The DNA for the CDR3 is TGCAGTGCTAGAGATCTCCACGAGCAGTACTTC.

The J gene is TRBJ2-1, the V gene TRBV5-4; TRBD2 matches at 11 bases. CDR1 and CDR2 (germline): SGHNT, YYREEE (reference sequence). This CDR3 spans 16 amino acids. The V segment lost 2 bases and the J segment 7 bases; nucleotides outside the gene matches: 8. CDR3 region: CASSLRLAGGKNEQFF. CDR3 DNA sequence: TGTGCCAGCAGCTTACGGCTAGCGGGAGGAAAAAATGAGCAGTTCTTC. Full variable domain (remainder filled in from reference TRBV5-4 and TRBJ2-1): ETGVTQSPTHLIKTRGQQVTLRCSSQSGHNTVSWYQQALGQGPQFIFQYYREEENGRGNFPPRFSGLQFPNYSSELNVNALELDDSALYLCASSLRLAGGKNEQFFGPGTRLTVL.

The chain carries TRBV5-1 and TRBJ2-7; the match to TRBD2 covers 7 bases. Germline CDR1 is SGHRS and CDR2 is YFSETQ. The J segment lost 6 bases and the V segment lost 4 bases, leaving 13 bases of the junction unmatched. This CDR3 is 15 amino acids long. DNA for the CDR3: TGCGCCAGCAGCAGTCTGGCGGGAGCAGCCGGCGAGCAGTACTTC. As protein: CASSSLAGAAGEQYF.

Remarks on this clone: Other DNA sequences in the sample encode the same CDR3. The V call is TRBV18, the J call TRBJ1-1; D is perhaps TRBD1 (6 bases). Trimming took off 6 bases at V and 0 bases at J, with 11 bases between the two ends. Germline values: CDR1 KGHSH, CDR2 LQKENI. CDR3 size: 14 residues. This CDR3 reads CASSPGQLNTEAFF. The CDR3, as DNA: TGTGCCAGCTCCCCCGGACAGCTGAACACTGAAGCTTTCTTT.

V usage is TRBV27 and J usage is TRBJ2-5; the match to TRBD2 covers 7 bases. The CDR3 contains 14 residues. Trimming at V came to 2 bases and at J to 5 bases, leaving 5 bases not matched to a gene. Germline lookup yields CDR1 MNHEY and CDR2 SMNVEV (reference sequence). The CDR3 protein is CASSLSVSGETQYF. The CDR3 region has the DNA TGTGCCAGCAGTTTAAGCGTTAGCGGGGAGACCCAGTACTTC.

In nucleotides, the CDR3 is TGTGCCAGCACTAAGGGGGCGGAGTTGGGCTACACCTTC. It encodes CASTKGAELGYTF. V and J are TRBV6-5 and TRBJ1-2, with TRBD1 identical over 7 bases. The trim removed 7 bases at V and 8 bases at J, leaving 10 bases unmatched. The CDR3 has 13 amino acids. Germline-derived CDR1 and CDR2 are MNHEY and SVGAGI.

The chain recombines TRBV5-1 with TRBJ2-7; a possible D gene is TRBD1 (6 bases). Trimming removed 0 bases at V and 5 bases at J, with 12 bases between. The germline gives CDR1 SGHRS, CDR2 YFSETQ. The CDR3 covers 14 residues. This CDR3 reads CASSLDQGRNEQYF. The CDR3 DNA is TGCGCCAGCAGCTTGGATCAGGGGCGGAACGAGCAGTACTTC.

The chain uses TRBV2 and TRBJ1-2; a possible D gene is TRBD1 (5 bases). V gave up 4 bases and J gave up 8 bases, with 14 bases separating them. The CDR3 has 13 residues. CDR1 and CDR2 from the germline V gene are SNHLY and FYNNEI. CDR3 sequence reads: CASSVGAVYGYTF. The CDR3 coding sequence is TGTGCCAGCAGTGTAGGGGCAGTGTACGGCTACACCTTC.

Details on this clone: Other DNA variants within this sample encode the same CDR3. The gene calls are TRBV6-1 and TRBJ1-5, with D hard to call. CDR1 is MNHNS, CDR2 SASEGT, per germline. V lost 5 bases and J lost 4, with 3 bases in between. The CDR3 is 11 amino acids. The chain's CDR3 is CASSQNQPQHF. The CDR3 coding sequence is TGTGCCAGCAGTCAGAATCAGCCCCAGCATTTT.

The chain couples TRBV2 to TRBJ1-3; 8 bases are shared with TRBD1. Germline V gene lookup returns CDR1 SNHLY and CDR2 FYNNEI. V lost 7 bases to trimming and J lost 0 bases; unmatched junction nucleotides: 8. This CDR3 has 16 amino acids. CDR3 residues: CASTVGTGPSGNTIYF. CDR3 bases: TGTGCCAGCACTGTCGGGACAGGCCCCTCTGGAAACACCATATATTTT.

Written as DNA, the CDR3 is TGTGCCAGCAGCCAAAAGGGTAGCGGGAGAGGGCAGTATTTT. This translates into CASSQKGSGRGQYF. This chain links TRBV14 with TRBJ2-3; 9 bases line up with TRBD2. This CDR3 region has 14 residues. CDR1 SGHDN and CDR2 FVKESK come from the germline V gene. V lost 2 bases to trimming and J lost 11 bases; unmatched junction nucleotides: 8.

The rearrangement uses TRBV5-1 and TRBJ2-5; 7 bases align to TRBD2. With the DNA end fitting TRBJ2-7 better, the J assignment may be wrong. The CDR3 contains 16 residues. Per the germline V gene, CDR1 is SGHRS and CDR2 is YFSETQ. CDR3 bases: TGCGCCAGCAGCGCCGTATCTGGGGGGGTTCCCTACGAGCAGTACTTC. Translated, it gives CASSAVSGGVPYEQYF.

This chain links TRBV19 with TRBJ2-1; 9 nucleotides agree with TRBD1. CDR3 size: 16 residues. Germline V CDR1 and CDR2: LNHDA, SQIVND (reference sequence). With 3 bases clipped from V and 7 bases from J, the junction kept 10 bases outside the gene matches. This CDR3 reads CASSITGGLLNNEQFF. The DNA of the CDR3 is TGTGCCAGTAGTATCACAGGGGGCCTACTCAATAATGAGCAGTTCTTC.

This chain joins TRBV2 and TRBJ2-7, with D possibly matching TRBD1 (5 bases). The CDR3 covers 12 residues. V was clipped by 4 bases and J by 3 bases, with 7 bases between them. CDR1 is SNHLY, CDR2 FYNNEI, per germline. This chain's CDR3 is CASSGDSYEQYF. The DNA of the CDR3 is TGTGCCAGCAGTGGAGACAGCTACGAGCAGTACTTC.

The rearrangement uses TRBV27 and TRBJ1-6, with 7 bases lining up with TRBD1. CDR3 length equals 15 residues. Germline V gives CDR1 MNHEY, CDR2 SMNVEV (reference sequence). The V and J ends lost 4 bases and 6 bases, in that order; junction bases with no gene match: 6. The CDR3 reads CASSSTGQRNSPLHF. In nucleotides, the CDR3 is TGTGCCAGCAGTTCTACGGGACAGCGTAATTCACCCCTCCACTTT.

The chain combines TRBV28 with TRBJ2-1, with 8 bases matching TRBD2. V dropped 0 bases and J dropped 6; count of bases not matched to a gene: 10. Germline assignment: CDR1 MDHEN and CDR2 SYDVKM. This CDR3 has 17 residues. The CDR3 region has the DNA TGTGCCAGCAGTTTATGGAAGAGCGGGAGAGGTCGCAATGAGCAGTTCTTC. The encoded protein is CASSLWKSGRGRNEQFF.

The J gene is TRBJ2-2, the V gene TRBV27; TRBD2 agrees at 7 bases. The junction had 6 bases not matched to a gene; V was cut back by 7 bases and J by 7 bases. There are 13 residues in the CDR3. Germline lookup yields CDR1 MNHEY and CDR2 SMNVEV (reference sequence). The CDR3, as DNA: TGTGCCAGCAAGAGAGCGGGAAACGGGGAGCTGTTTTTT. This codes for CASKRAGNGELFF.

The V gene is TRBV4-1, the J gene TRBJ2-3; 13 nucleotides align to TRBD2. V shed 4 bases, J shed 5 bases, and the junction held 3 bases outside the gene matches. This CDR3 region has 15 residues. Germline CDR1 reads MGHRA; CDR2 reads YSYEKL. The DNA of the CDR3 is TGCGCCAGCAGCCCACTAGCGGGAGGGAGAGATACGCAGTATTTT. Encoded protein: CASSPLAGGRDTQYF.

The chain uses TRBV29-1 and TRBJ1-4; no clear D gene. The length of the CDR3 is 14 residues. V gave up 4 bases and J gave up 8 bases, with 17 bases separating them. The germline V gene encodes CDR1 SQVTM and CDR2 ANQGSEA. In DNA, the CDR3 is TGCAGCGTTGCCCTGTTGGGAGTAGGGGAAAAACTGTTTTTT. Protein product: CSVALLGVGEKLFF.